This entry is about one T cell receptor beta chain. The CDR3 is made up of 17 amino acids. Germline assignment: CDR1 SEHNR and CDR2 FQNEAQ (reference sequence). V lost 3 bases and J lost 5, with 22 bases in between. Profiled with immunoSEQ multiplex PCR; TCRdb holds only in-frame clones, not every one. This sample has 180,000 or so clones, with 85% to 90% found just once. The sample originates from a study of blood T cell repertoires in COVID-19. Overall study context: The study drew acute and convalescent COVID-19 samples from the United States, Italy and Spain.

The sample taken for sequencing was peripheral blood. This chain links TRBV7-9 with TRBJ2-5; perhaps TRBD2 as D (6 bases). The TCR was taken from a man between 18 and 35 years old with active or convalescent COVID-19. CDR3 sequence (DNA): TGTGCCAGCAGCTTTAAGGCGGGAACGTACGTGATGGAGACCCAGTACTTC. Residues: CASSFKAGTYVMETQYF.